A selection of T cell receptor beta chains follows, all from one sample in a study of shared clonotypes between healthy human individuals. TCRdb keeps only in-frame clones here, not all; method: immunoSEQ multiplex PCR. The table shows 1.5 million to 1.9 million clones, with 95% to 99% occurring only once. Sequencing was carried out using naive CD4+ T cells sorted from blood. The receptors stem from a man in his thirties or forties in good health. Both conserved end residues are part of each CDR3. D genes are given only for firm matches. A clone size is listed for some rows: how often the clone was seen (once, few, many), or a class if it is expanded.

v_gene	abundance	j_gene	d_gene	CDR3aa	CDR3nt
TRBV5-5	-	TRBJ2-7	-	CASSLGGPGPIGSYEQYF	TGTGCCAGCAGCTTGGGGGGACCGGGGCCAATTGGTTCCTACGAGCAGTACTTC
TRBV14	-	TRBJ1-2	TRBD1	CASSLSGTVKYGYTF	TGTGCCAGCAGCCTTTCCGGGACAGTAAAATATGGCTACACCTTC
TRBV5-1	-	TRBJ1-4	-	CASSSARATNEKLFF	TGCGCCAGCAGCTCGGCCAGGGCAACTAATGAAAAACTGTTTTTT
TRBV6-5	-	TRBJ2-1	TRBD1	CASRAHRGWDNEQFF	TGTGCCAGCAGGGCACACAGGGGCTGGGACAATGAGCAGTTCTTC
TRBV18	once	TRBJ2-5	TRBD1	CASSLGTGRGETQYF	TGTGCCAGCTCACTCGGGACAGGGAGGGGAGAGACCCAGTACTTC
TRBV16	-	TRBJ2-1	TRBD2	CASSQSISGTRNEQFF	TGTGCCAGCAGCCAATCGATCAGCGGGACTAGAAATGAGCAGTTCTTC
TRBV6-6	once	TRBJ2-1	TRBD2	CASRTSGTGEQFF	TGTGCCAGCCGGACTAGCGGGACGGGTGAGCAGTTCTTC
TRBV7-8	once	TRBJ1-2	-	CASSSGGWTSVGGYTF	TGTGCCAGCAGCTCGGGGGGTTGGACATCCGTGGGCGGCTACACCTTC
TRBV2	-	TRBJ1-1	-	CASKSRLGNTEAFF	TGTGCCAGCAAAAGCAGGTTAGGGAACACTGAAGCTTTCTTT
TRBV7-9	-	TRBJ2-2	-	CASSLLQGRASTGELFF	TGTGCCAGCAGCCTCCTGCAGGGGAGGGCTTCAACCGGGGAGCTGTTTTTT
TRBV27	-	TRBJ2-7	TRBD1	CASSFLEGAEEQYF	TGTGCCAGCAGTTTCCTCGAGGGGGCGGAAGAGCAGTACTTC
TRBV5-4	once	TRBJ2-2	TRBD2	CASSLLGGDTGELFF	TGTGCCAGCAGCTTACTGGGAGGGGACACCGGGGAGCTGTTTTTT
TRBV6-6	-	TRBJ2-7	TRBD1	CASRATGGVYEQYF	TGTGCCAGCAGGGCGACAGGGGGAGTTTACGAGCAGTACTTC
TRBV5-1	-	TRBJ2-1	-	CASSLESVLGYNEQFF	TGCGCCAGCAGCTTGGAGTCCGTTTTGGGATACAATGAGCAGTTCTTC
TRBV2	-	TRBJ2-1	-	CASSEGGAAHHEQFF	TGTGCCAGCAGTGAAGGTGGGGCCGCCCATCATGAGCAGTTCTTC
TRBV27	-	TRBJ1-5	TRBD1	CASSLLGRGAPQHF	TGTGCCAGCAGTTTATTGGGCAGGGGGGCGCCCCAGCATTTT
TRBV7-3	-	TRBJ2-5	TRBD1	CASSPGDSGQGAAETQYF	TGTGCCAGCAGCCCAGGGGACAGTGGACAGGGGGCCGCAGAGACCCAGTACTTC
TRBV5-1	-	TRBJ2-1	TRBD1	CASSFGDRDYNEQFF	TGCGCCAGCAGCTTCGGGGACAGGGACTACAATGAGCAGTTCTTC
TRBV6-5	-	TRBJ2-5	-	CASSYSRQIQETQYF	TGTGCCAGCAGTTACTCCCGACAGATCCAAGAGACCCAGTACTTC
TRBV29-1	-	TRBJ2-3	-	CSADGDRTDTQYF	TGCAGCGCAGATGGGGATCGCACAGATACGCAGTATTTT
TRBV7-9	-	TRBJ2-7	TRBD1	CASSKGQDYEQYF	TGTGCCAGCAGCAAGGGACAGGACTACGAGCAGTACTTC
TRBV9	-	TRBJ2-3	-	CASSVARSRADTQYF	TGTGCCAGCAGCGTAGCGAGGAGCAGGGCAGATACGCAGTATTTT
TRBV30	once	TRBJ1-1	TRBD1	CAWGEGAVNTEAFF	TGTGCCTGGGGTGAGGGGGCTGTGAACACTGAAGCTTTCTTT
TRBV5-1	-	TRBJ2-1	-	CASSLGSGSYNEQFF	TGCGCCAGCAGCCTGGGTAGCGGCTCCTACAATGAGCAGTTCTTC
TRBV4-3	-	TRBJ2-2	-	CASSQDIGLNTGELFF	TGCGCCAGCAGCCAAGATATAGGTCTAAACACCGGGGAGCTGTTTTTT
TRBV28	-	TRBJ1-2	TRBD1	CASSLVGQGLSNYGYTF	TGTGCCAGCAGTTTAGTGGGACAGGGGCTCTCTAACTATGGCTACACCTTC
TRBV6-8	-	TRBJ2-5	TRBD2	CASSTGGAAPETQYF	TGTGCCAGCAGCACGGGAGGCGCTGCCCCTGAGACCCAGTACTTC
TRBV18	-	TRBJ1-1	-	CASSSFDGSEAFF	TGTGCCAGTTCATCATTCGACGGTTCCGAAGCTTTCTTT
TRBV28	-	TRBJ2-3	-	CASSLWGDTQYF	TGTGCCAGCAGCCTCTGGGGAGATACGCAGTATTTT
TRBV2	-	TRBJ2-1	-	CASSSSYYNEQFF	TGTGCCAGCAGTAGTTCGTACTACAATGAGCAGTTCTTC
TRBV10-3	-	TRBJ1-2	TRBD1	CAISAGTDYGYTF	TGTGCCATCAGCGCCGGGACAGACTATGGCTACACCTTC
TRBV28	once	TRBJ2-7	-	CASSPTHWGSSYEQYF	TGTGCCAGCAGTCCGACCCACTGGGGGAGTTCCTACGAGCAGTACTTC
TRBV11-2	-	TRBJ2-3	-	CASSLDRRWRADTQYF	TGTGCCAGCAGCTTAGATCGTAGGTGGAGGGCAGATACGCAGTATTTT
TRBV5-1	-	TRBJ1-2	-	CASSLAGGDGYTF	TGCGCCAGCAGCTTGGCGGGGGGAGATGGCTACACCTTC
TRBV18	-	TRBJ2-2	TRBD1	CASSPPGQGPLPGELFF	TGTGCCAGCTCACCCCCGGGACAGGGTCCGCTTCCCGGGGAGCTGTTTTTT
TRBV9	-	TRBJ1-2	-	CASSGDGWGPGYTF	TGTGCCAGCAGCGGGGACGGATGGGGACCTGGCTACACCTTC
TRBV7-2	-	TRBJ1-2	-	CASSLARQSYGYTF	TGTGCCAGCAGCTTAGCCCGACAGAGCTATGGCTACACCTTC
TRBV10-3	-	TRBJ2-7	-	CAISVGSASSYEQYF	TGTGCCATCAGTGTGGGTAGCGCAAGCTCCTACGAGCAGTACTTC
TRBV5-6	-	TRBJ2-7	-	CASSPLTGLAYEQYF	TGTGCCAGCAGCCCATTAACGGGCCTGGCCTACGAGCAGTACTTC